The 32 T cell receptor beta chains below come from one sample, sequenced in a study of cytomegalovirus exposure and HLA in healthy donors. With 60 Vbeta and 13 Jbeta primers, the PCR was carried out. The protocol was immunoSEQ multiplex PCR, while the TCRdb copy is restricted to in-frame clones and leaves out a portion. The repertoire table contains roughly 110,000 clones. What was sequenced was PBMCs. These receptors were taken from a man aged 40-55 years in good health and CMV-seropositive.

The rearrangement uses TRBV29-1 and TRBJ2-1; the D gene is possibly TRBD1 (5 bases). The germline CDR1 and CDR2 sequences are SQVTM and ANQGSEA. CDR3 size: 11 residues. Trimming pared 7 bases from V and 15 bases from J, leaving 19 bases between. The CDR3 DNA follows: TGCAGCGGAACCGCGACACAGGTCCTGTTCTTC. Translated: CSGTATQVLFF.

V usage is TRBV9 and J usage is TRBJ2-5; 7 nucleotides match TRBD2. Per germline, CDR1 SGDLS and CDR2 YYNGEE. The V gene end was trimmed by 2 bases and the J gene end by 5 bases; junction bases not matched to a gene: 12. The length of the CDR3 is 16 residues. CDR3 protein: CASSVGGGGPGETQYF. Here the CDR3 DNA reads TGTGCCAGCAGCGTTGGGGGGGGAGGGCCCGGGGAGACCCAGTACTTC.

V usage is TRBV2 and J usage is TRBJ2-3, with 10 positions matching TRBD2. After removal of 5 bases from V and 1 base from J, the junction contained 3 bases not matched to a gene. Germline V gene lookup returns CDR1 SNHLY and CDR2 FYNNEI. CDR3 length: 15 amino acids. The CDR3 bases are TGTGCCAGCAGTATTCTAGCGGGAGGCACAGATACGCAGTATTTT. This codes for CASSILAGGTDTQYF.

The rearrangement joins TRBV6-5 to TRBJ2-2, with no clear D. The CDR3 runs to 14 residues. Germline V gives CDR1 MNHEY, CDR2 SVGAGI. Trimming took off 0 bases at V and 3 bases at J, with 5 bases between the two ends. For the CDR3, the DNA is TGTGCCAGCAGTTACTCCACATACACCGGGGAGCTGTTTTTT. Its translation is CASSYSTYTGELFF.

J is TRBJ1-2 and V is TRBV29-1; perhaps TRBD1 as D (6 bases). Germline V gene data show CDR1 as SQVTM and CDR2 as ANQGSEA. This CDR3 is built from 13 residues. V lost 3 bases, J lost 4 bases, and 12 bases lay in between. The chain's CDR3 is CSVDLQGSYGYTF. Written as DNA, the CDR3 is TGCAGCGTTGATTTACAGGGAAGCTATGGCTACACCTTC. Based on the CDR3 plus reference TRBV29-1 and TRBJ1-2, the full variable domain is SAVISQKPSRDICQRGTSLTIQCQVDSQVTMMFWYRQQPGQSLTLIATANQGSEATYESGFVIDKFPISRPNLTFSTLTVSNMSPEDSSIYLCSVDLQGSYGYTFGSGTRLTVV.

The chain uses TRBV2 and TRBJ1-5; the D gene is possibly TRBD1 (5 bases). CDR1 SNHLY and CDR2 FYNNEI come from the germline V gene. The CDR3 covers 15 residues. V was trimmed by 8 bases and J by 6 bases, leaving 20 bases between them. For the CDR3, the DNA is TGTGCCAGCGCTCCGGGCAGGGCAGCTAGTCAGCCCCAGCATTTT. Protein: CASAPGRAASQPQHF. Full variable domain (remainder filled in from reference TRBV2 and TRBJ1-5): EPEVTQTPSHQVTQMGQEVILRCVPISNHLYFYWYRQILGQKVEFLVSFYNNEISEKSEIFDDQFSVERPDGSNFTLKIRSTKLEDSAMYFCASAPGRAASQPQHFGDGTRLSIL.

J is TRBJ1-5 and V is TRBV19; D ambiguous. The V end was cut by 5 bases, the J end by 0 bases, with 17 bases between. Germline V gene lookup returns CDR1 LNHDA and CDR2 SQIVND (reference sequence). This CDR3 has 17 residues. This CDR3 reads CASSQPPRGYSNQPQHF. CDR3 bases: TGTGCCAGTAGTCAACCCCCCCGGGGATATAGCAATCAGCCCCAGCATTTT. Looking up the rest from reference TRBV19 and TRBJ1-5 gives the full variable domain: DGGITQSPKYLFRKEGQNVTLSCEQNLNHDAMYWYRQDPGQGLRLIYYSQIVNDFQKGDIAEGYSVSREKKESFPLTVTSAQKNPTAFYLCASSQPPRGYSNQPQHFGDGTRLSIL.

The CDR3 DNA reads as TGTGCCAGCAGTCGACAGGGGGCTTATCAGCCCCAGCATTTT. Amino acid sequence: CASSRQGAYQPQHF. The V call is TRBV2, the J call TRBJ1-5, with TRBD1 matching 10 bases. This CDR3 is built from 14 residues. The germline gives CDR1 SNHLY, CDR2 FYNNEI. Germline trimming cut 5 bases from V and 5 bases from J; bases unmatched to any gene: 3. Supplemented by reference TRBV2 and TRBJ1-5, the full variable domain reads EPEVTQTPSHQVTQMGQEVILRCVPISNHLYFYWYRQILGQKVEFLVSFYNNEISEKSEIFDDQFSVERPDGSNFTLKIRSTKLEDSAMYFCASSRQGAYQPQHFGDGTRLSIL.

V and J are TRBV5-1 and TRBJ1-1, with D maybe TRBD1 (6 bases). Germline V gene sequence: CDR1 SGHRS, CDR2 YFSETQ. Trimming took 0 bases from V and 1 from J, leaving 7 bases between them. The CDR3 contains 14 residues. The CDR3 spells CASSLETGNTEAFF. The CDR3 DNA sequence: TGCGCCAGCAGCTTGGAGACAGGGAACACTGAAGCTTTCTTT.

CDR3 protein: CATSRGRGNEQFF. In nucleotides, the CDR3 is TGTGCCACCAGCAGGGGGCGGGGGAATGAGCAGTTCTTC. This rearrangement joins TRBV15 to TRBJ2-1, with 7 bases identical to TRBD2. V lost 3 bases, J lost 7 bases, and 3 bases stayed unmatched. This CDR3 region has 13 residues. Germline V gene sequence: CDR1 LNHNV, CDR2 YYDKDF (reference sequence).

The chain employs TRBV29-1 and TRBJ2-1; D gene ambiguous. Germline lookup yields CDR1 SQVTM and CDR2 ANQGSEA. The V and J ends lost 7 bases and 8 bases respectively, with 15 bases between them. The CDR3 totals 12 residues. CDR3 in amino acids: CSAPVSLDEQFF. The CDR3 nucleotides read TGCAGCGCTCCGGTTTCCCTCGATGAGCAGTTCTTC.

In nucleotides, the CDR3 is TGTGCCAGCAGTTTAGGTTGGGCGAGTGGCTACACCTTC. Amino acids: CASSLGWASGYTF. The rearrangement links TRBV28 to TRBJ1-2; D gene unclear. The germline gives CDR1 MDHEN, CDR2 SYDVKM. V lost 2 bases and J 7 bases, leaving 11 bases between the germline ends. The CDR3 contains 13 residues.

The CDR3 DNA sequence: TGTGCCGCTAGGGAGCGACAGGGGAACTATGGCTACACCTTC. It encodes CAARERQGNYGYTF. The rearrangement uses TRBV10-3 and TRBJ1-2; 8 bases line up with TRBD1. J gave up 2 bases and V 11 bases, and 10 bases lay outside the gene matches. Germline V gene sequence: CDR1 ENHRY, CDR2 SYGVKD. This CDR3 region has 14 residues.

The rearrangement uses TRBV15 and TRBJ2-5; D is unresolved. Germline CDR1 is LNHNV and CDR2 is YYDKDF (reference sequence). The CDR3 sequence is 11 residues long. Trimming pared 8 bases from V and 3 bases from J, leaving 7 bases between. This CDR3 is CATEQEETQYF. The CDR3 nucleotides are TGTGCCACCGAACAAGAAGAGACCCAGTACTTC.

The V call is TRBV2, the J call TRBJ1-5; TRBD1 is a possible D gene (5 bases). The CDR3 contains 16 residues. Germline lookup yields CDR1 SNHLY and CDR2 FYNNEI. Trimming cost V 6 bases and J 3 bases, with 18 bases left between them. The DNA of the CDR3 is TGTGCCAGCAGCCCCCTTGGGAGGGGTGACAATCAGCCCCAGCATTTT. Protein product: CASSPLGRGDNQPQHF.

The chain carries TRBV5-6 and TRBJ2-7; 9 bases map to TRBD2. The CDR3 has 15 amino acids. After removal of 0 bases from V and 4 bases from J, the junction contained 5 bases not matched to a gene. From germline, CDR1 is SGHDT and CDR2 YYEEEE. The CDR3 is CASSLDPSGIYEQYF. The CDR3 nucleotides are TGTGCCAGCAGCTTGGATCCTAGCGGGATATACGAGCAGTACTTC.

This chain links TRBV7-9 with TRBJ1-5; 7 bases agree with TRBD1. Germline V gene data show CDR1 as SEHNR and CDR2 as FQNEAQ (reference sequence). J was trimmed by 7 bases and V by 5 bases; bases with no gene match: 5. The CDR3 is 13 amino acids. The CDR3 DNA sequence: TGTGCCAGCAGCCGACAGGGAGGCCAGCCCCAGCATTTT. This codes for CASSRQGGQPQHF.

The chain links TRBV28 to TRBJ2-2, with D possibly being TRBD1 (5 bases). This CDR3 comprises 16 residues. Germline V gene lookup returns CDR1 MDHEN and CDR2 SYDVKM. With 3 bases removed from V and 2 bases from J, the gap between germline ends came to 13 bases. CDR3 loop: CASSLLTALNTGELFF. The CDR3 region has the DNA TGTGCCAGCAGTTTGTTGACAGCCCTAAACACCGGGGAGCTGTTTTTT.

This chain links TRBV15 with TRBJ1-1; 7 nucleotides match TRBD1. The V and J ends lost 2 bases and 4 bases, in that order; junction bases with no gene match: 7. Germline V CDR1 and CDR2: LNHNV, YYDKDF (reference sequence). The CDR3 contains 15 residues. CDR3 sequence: CATSRSRQGGTEAFF. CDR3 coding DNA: TGTGCCACCAGCAGATCGCGACAGGGAGGCACTGAAGCTTTCTTT.

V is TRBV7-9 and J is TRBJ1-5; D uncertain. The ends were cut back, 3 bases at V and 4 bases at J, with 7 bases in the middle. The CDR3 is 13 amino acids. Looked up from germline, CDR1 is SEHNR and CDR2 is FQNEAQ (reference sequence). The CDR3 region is CASSFGENQPQHF. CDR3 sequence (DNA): TGTGCCAGCAGCTTTGGGGAGAATCAGCCCCAGCATTTT.

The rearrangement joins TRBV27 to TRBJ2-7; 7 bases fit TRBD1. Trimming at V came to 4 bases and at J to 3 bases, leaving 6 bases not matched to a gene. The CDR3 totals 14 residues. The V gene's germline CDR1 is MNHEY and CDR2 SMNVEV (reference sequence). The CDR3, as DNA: TGTGCCAGCAGTTCTTGGGACAGATACTACGAGCAGTACTTC. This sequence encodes CASSSWDRYYEQYF.

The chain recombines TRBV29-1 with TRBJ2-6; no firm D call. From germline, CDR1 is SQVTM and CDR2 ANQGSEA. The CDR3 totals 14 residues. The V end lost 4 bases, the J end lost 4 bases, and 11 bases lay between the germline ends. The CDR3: CSVGLGLGANVLTF. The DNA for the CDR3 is TGCAGCGTTGGTTTGGGCTTGGGGGCCAACGTCCTGACTTTC.

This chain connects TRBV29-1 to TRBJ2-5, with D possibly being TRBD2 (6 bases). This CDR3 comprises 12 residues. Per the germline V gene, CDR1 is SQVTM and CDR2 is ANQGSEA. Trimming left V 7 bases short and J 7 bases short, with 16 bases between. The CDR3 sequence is CSASSEQGTQYF. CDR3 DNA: TGCAGCGCATCTAGCGAGCAGGGGACCCAGTACTTC.

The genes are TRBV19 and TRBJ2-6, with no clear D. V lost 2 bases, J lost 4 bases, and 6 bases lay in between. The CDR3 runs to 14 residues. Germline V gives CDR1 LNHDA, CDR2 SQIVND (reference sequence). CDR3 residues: CASSITHGANVLTF. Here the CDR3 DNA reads TGTGCCAGTAGTATAACTCACGGGGCCAACGTCCTGACTTTC.

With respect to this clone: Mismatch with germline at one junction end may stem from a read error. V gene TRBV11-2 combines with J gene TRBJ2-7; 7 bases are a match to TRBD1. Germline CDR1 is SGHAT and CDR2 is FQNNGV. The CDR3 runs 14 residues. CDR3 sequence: CASSWRTGPYEQYF. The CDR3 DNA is TGTGCCAGCAGCTGGCGGACAGGTCCCTATGAGCAGTACTTC.

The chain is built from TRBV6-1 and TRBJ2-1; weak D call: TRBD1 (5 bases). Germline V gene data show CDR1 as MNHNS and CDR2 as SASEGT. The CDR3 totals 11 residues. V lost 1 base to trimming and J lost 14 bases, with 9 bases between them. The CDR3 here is CASSEEAGKFF. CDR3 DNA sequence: TGTGCCAGCAGTGAAGAGGCAGGGAAGTTCTTC.

CDR3 nucleotides: TGTGCCAGCAGCCCCGCCAGCCGGGACAGGGGGCTTTTATATGGCTACACCTTC. Translating it yields CASSPASRDRGLLYGYTF. The chain recombines TRBV5-8 with TRBJ1-2; 12 nucleotides agree with TRBD1. The CDR3 totals 18 residues. Germline V gene lookup returns CDR1 SGHTS and CDR2 YDEGEE. V was clipped by 4 bases and J by 5 bases; unmatched bases: 15.

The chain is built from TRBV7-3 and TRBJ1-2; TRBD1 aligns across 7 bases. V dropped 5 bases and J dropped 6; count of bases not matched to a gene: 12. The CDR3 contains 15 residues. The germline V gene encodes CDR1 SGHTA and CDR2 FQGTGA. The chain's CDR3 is CASSPNTGVTDGYTF. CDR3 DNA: TGTGCCAGCAGCCCTAACACAGGGGTTACGGATGGCTACACCTTC. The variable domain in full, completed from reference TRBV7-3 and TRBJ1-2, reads GAGVSQTPSNKVTEKGKYVELRCDPISGHTALYWYRQSLGQGPEFLIYFQGTGAADDSGLPNDRFFAVRPEGSVSTLKIQRTERGDSAVYLCASSPNTGVTDGYTFGSGTRLTVV.

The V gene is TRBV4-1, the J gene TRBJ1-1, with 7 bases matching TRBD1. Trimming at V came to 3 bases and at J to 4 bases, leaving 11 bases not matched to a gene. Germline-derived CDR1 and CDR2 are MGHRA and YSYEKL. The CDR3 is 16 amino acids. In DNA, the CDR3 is TGCGCCAGCAGCCACATGACAGGGAGTCTGGGCACTGAAGCTTTCTTT. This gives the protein CASSHMTGSLGTEAFF.

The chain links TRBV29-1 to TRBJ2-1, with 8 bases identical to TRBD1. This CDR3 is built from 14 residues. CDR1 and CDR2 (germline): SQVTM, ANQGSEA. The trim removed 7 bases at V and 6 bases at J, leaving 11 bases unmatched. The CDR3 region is CSDVQGVRGNEQFF. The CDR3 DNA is TGCAGCGACGTACAGGGGGTTAGAGGCAATGAGCAGTTCTTC.

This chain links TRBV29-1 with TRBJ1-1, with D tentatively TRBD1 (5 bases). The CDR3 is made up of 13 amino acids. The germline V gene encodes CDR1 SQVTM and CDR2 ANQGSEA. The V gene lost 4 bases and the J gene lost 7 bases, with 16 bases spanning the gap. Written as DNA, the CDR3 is TGCAGCGTTGTGGGGCCGCCCGTTATTGAAGCTTTCTTT. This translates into CSVVGPPVIEAFF. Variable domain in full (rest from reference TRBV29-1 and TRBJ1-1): SAVISQKPSRDICQRGTSLTIQCQVDSQVTMMFWYRQQPGQSLTLIATANQGSEATYESGFVIDKFPISRPNLTFSTLTVSNMSPEDSSIYLCSVVGPPVIEAFFGQGTRLTVV.

The CDR3 sequence is CASSDLAATYNEQFF. The CDR3 coding sequence is TGTGCCAGCAGTGATCTAGCGGCAACCTACAATGAGCAGTTCTTC. The rearrangement links TRBV6-6 to TRBJ2-1; 7 bases align to TRBD2. With 5 bases clipped from V and 2 bases from J, the junction kept 6 bases outside the gene matches. CDR1 is MNHNY and CDR2 is SVGAGI in the germline V gene (reference sequence). This CDR3 region has 15 residues.